The 20 T cell receptor beta chains in this list originate from one sample, sequenced in a study of blood T cell repertoires in COVID-19. Method: immunoSEQ multiplex PCR; TCRdb's copy keeps in-frame clones and lacks some. Counted here are about 240,000 clones, roughly four fifths occurring once; the ten biggest clones make up over 8%. The sample was peripheral blood. These receptors originate from an elderly woman with acute or convalescent COVID-19.

The chain has TRBV7-3 and TRBJ2-5, with D perhaps TRBD2 (6 bases). CDR1 is SGHTA, CDR2 FQGTGA, per germline. The CDR3 consists of 15 residues. The V end lost 0 bases, the J end lost 1 base, and 9 bases lay between the germline ends. As DNA, the CDR3 is TGTGCCAGCAGCTTAACTGGCGGGACCCAAGAGACCCAGTACTTC. Translating it yields CASSLTGGTQETQYF.

This rearrangement joins TRBV5-5 to TRBJ2-5, with a possible D match to TRBD2 (5 bases). Looked up from germline, CDR1 is SGHKS and CDR2 is YYEKEE (reference sequence). The CDR3 length is 12 residues. The V gene lost 4 bases and the J gene lost 5 bases, with 9 bases spanning the gap. In DNA form, the CDR3 reads TGTGCCAGCAGCGGACCGGGGGAGACCCAGTACTTC. It translates to CASSGPGETQYF.

This clone showed up just a few times. The CDR3 DNA is TGTGCCAGCAGCATTGAACAGGGAAACGAGCAGTTCTTC. Amino acid sequence: CASSIEQGNEQFF. This chain joins TRBV5-4 and TRBJ2-1; TRBD1 might be the D (6 bases). Germline loops: CDR1 SGHNT, CDR2 YYREEE (reference sequence). CDR3 length: 13 amino acids. Trimming took 4 bases from V and 10 from J, leaving 15 bases between them.

The chain combines TRBV28 with TRBJ1-2; 7 bases map to TRBD1. V gave up 2 bases and J gave up 6 bases; unmatched junction bases: 3. Germline CDR1 reads MDHEN; CDR2 reads SYDVKM. The length of the CDR3 is 13 residues. CDR3 nucleotides: TGTGCCAGCAGTTTAGGAGGGGGCAATGGCTACACCTTC. It encodes CASSLGGGNGYTF.

Only one count was recorded for this clone. DNA for the CDR3: TGCAGTGCTAGTCGTAGTTCCCCCTACGAGCAGTACTTC. Its protein product is CSASRSSPYEQYF. The J gene is TRBJ2-7, the V gene TRBV20-1; no reliable D call. The CDR3 has 13 residues. Germline V lookup: CDR1 DFQATT, CDR2 SNEGSKA (reference sequence). Trimming stripped 3 bases from V and 2 bases from J, with 11 bases between.

V gene TRBV19 combines with J gene TRBJ2-7; no reliable D call. The ends were cut back, 5 bases at V and 0 bases at J, with 8 bases in the middle. Per the germline V gene, CDR1 is LNHDA and CDR2 is SQIVND (reference sequence). This CDR3 is built from 13 residues. CDR3 amino acids: CASSASSSYEQYF. Written as DNA, the CDR3 is TGTGCCAGTAGTGCGAGTAGCTCCTACGAGCAGTACTTC.

The chain joins TRBV27 to TRBJ2-3; 15 bases line up with TRBD2. There are 17 residues in the CDR3. J gave up 3 bases and V 4 bases, and 5 bases lay outside the gene matches. Germline V gene lookup returns CDR1 MNHEY and CDR2 SMNVEV (reference sequence). CDR3 DNA: TGTGCCAGCAGTTCATGGACTAGCGGGGGGGGAACAGATACGCAGTATTTT. It is translated as CASSSWTSGGGTDTQYF.

This clone appeared once. This rearrangement joins TRBV10-1 to TRBJ2-7, with TRBD2 matching 7 bases. There are 15 residues in the CDR3. The germline gives CDR1 WNHNN, CDR2 SYGVQD (reference sequence). V was pared by 2 bases and J by 5 bases, with 9 bases of the junction left unmatched. CDR3 amino acids: CASSEGKAGGDEQYF. In DNA form, the CDR3 reads TGCGCCAGCAGTGAGGGCAAGGCTGGGGGGGACGAGCAGTACTTC.

The V call is TRBV4-1, the J call TRBJ1-2; 9 bases map to TRBD1. V lost 4 bases to trimming and J lost 2 bases; unmatched junction nucleotides: 5. The germline gives CDR1 MGHRA, CDR2 YSYEKL. This CDR3 has 15 residues. CDR3 protein: CASSPTGGANYGYTF. For the CDR3, the DNA is TGCGCCAGCAGCCCAACAGGGGGCGCGAACTATGGCTACACCTTC.

The chain has TRBV16 and TRBJ2-3; 7 positions agree with TRBD2. Trimming took 4 bases from V and 6 from J; bases not matched to a gene: 7. Germline values: CDR1 KGHSY, CDR2 FQNENV. The CDR3 extends over 14 amino acids. The chain's CDR3 is CASSPRLAGDTQYF. Written as DNA, the CDR3 is TGTGCCAGCAGCCCTAGACTAGCAGGCGATACGCAGTATTTT.

The gene calls are TRBV19 and TRBJ1-1; 9 nucleotides agree with TRBD1. Germline V gene sequence: CDR1 LNHDA, CDR2 SQIVND (reference sequence). Unmatched junction bases numbered 9, after V lost 3 bases and J lost 10 bases. CDR3 length: 14 residues. Here the CDR3 DNA reads TGTGCCAGTAGTATTCTCATACAGGGGGCTGGAGCTTTCTTT. Translating gives CASSILIQGAGAFF.

V gene TRBV15 combines with J gene TRBJ1-5; 12 bases line up with TRBD1. The CDR3 sequence is 18 residues long. Germline V gene sequence: CDR1 LNHNV, CDR2 YYDKDF (reference sequence). V was clipped by 1 base and J by 5 bases; unmatched bases: 9. The CDR3 is CATSRAMGQGAAYQPQHF. CDR3 nucleotide sequence: TGTGCCACCAGCAGAGCGATGGGACAGGGGGCAGCTTATCAGCCCCAGCATTTT.

This chain connects TRBV27 to TRBJ1-2; 8 bases fit TRBD1. There are 13 residues in the CDR3. CDR1 is MNHEY, CDR2 SMNVEV, per germline (reference sequence). After removal of 8 bases from V and 4 bases from J, the junction contained 6 bases not matched to a gene. The CDR3 sequence is CASRPGGLYGYTF. The CDR3 region has the DNA TGTGCCAGCCGACCAGGGGGCCTCTATGGCTACACCTTC.

The chain carries TRBV27 and TRBJ1-4; 9 bases line up with TRBD1. CDR1 is MNHEY, CDR2 SMNVEV, per germline (reference sequence). The CDR3 spans 15 residues. J gave up 6 bases and V 7 bases, and 9 bases lay outside the gene matches. CDR3: CASKDYRGRDEKLFF. CDR3 DNA sequence: TGTGCCAGCAAGGACTACAGGGGGCGCGATGAAAAACTGTTTTTT.

V is TRBV3-1 (or the pseudogene TRBV3-2) and J is TRBJ1-2; tentatively, D is TRBD1 (6 bases). Trimming took 4 bases from V and 5 from J, leaving 20 bases between them. From germline, CDR1 is LGHDT and CDR2 YNNKEL (reference sequence). This CDR3 contains 16 residues. The CDR3 region is CASSPGTPLSEYGYTF. CDR3 nucleotide sequence: TGTGCCAGCAGCCCCGGGACACCCCTTTCGGAGTATGGCTACACCTTC.

The V and J genes are TRBV5-1 and TRBJ1-5; D remains unclear. The CDR3 covers 13 residues. Germline assignment: CDR1 SGHRS and CDR2 YFSETQ. The V and J ends lost 0 bases and 5 bases respectively, with 6 bases between them. The CDR3 DNA reads as TGCGCCAGCAGCTTGGACAGATATCAGCCCCAGCATTTT. Protein: CASSLDRYQPQHF.

The CDR3 nucleotides read TGTGCCAGTAGTCCCTTGGGGAGTACTGAAGCTTTCTTT. Its protein is CASSPLGSTEAFF. The gene calls are TRBV19 and TRBJ1-1; D ambiguous. Trimming cost V 5 bases and J 5 bases, with 12 bases left between them. The CDR3 is 13 amino acids. Germline V gene lookup returns CDR1 LNHDA and CDR2 SQIVND (reference sequence).

This chain uses TRBV7-9 with TRBJ1-4; TRBD1 matches at 10 bases. V lost 5 bases to trimming and J lost 0 bases; unmatched junction nucleotides: 3. Germline CDR1 is SEHNR and CDR2 is FQNEAQ (reference sequence). The CDR3 is 16 amino acids. In DNA form, the CDR3 reads TGTGCCAGCAGCCCGGGACAGGGGCCAACTAATGAAAAACTGTTTTTT. Amino acid sequence: CASSPGQGPTNEKLFF.

The genes are TRBV5-1 and TRBJ1-6, with a tentative D call TRBD1 (6 bases). The length of the CDR3 is 14 residues. V dropped 6 bases and J dropped 2 bases, with 9 bases sitting between them. CDR1 and CDR2 from the germline V gene are SGHRS and YFSETQ. The CDR3 DNA is TGCGCCAGCAAGGGGACAACCTATAATTCACCCCTCCACTTT. Amino acid sequence: CASKGTTYNSPLHF.

This chain links TRBV5-4 with TRBJ2-7; perhaps TRBD1 as D (6 bases). Germline lookup yields CDR1 SGHNT and CDR2 YYREEE (reference sequence). V was clipped by 1 base and J by 5 bases, with 13 bases between them. CDR3 length: 14 amino acids. CDR3 region: CASSLFPGANEQYF. CDR3 nucleotides: TGTGCCAGCAGCTTGTTCCCAGGGGCGAACGAGCAGTACTTC.